The sequence of this T cell receptor (beta chain) was determined in a study of tumor-infiltrating lymphocytes in localized non-small cell lung cancer. Study-level background: Tumor tissue and non-adjacent uninvolved lung came from each patient.

Sequencing was performed with immunoSEQ multiplex PCR; in TCRdb, only in-frame clones are kept and a portion is missing. The profile shows fewer than 20,000 clones, roughly four fifths of them singletons. V was shortened by 6 bases and J by 1 base, with 12 bases between the two germline ends. The CDR3 consists of 13 residues. Germline CDR1 reads SQVTM; CDR2 reads ANQGSEA. The source material was lung tumor tissue. This TCR was recovered from a human donor with non-small cell lung cancer. This chain uses TRBV29-1 with TRBJ1-1; D is possibly TRBD1 (5 bases). The CDR3 nucleotides are TGCAGCGTCCGTGGGACCTCGAACACTGAAGCTTTCTTT. This sequence encodes CSVRGTSNTEAFF.